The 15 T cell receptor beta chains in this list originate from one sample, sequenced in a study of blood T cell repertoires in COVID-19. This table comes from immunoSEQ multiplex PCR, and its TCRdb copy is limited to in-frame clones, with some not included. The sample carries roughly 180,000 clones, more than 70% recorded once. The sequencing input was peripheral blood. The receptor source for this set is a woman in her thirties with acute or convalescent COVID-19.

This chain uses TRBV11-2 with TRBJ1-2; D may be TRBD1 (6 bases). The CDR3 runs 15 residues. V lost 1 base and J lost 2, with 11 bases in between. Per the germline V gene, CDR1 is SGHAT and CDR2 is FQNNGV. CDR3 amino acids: CASSLGLGANYGYTF. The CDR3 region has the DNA TGTGCCAGCAGCTTAGGACTGGGGGCGAACTATGGCTACACCTTC.

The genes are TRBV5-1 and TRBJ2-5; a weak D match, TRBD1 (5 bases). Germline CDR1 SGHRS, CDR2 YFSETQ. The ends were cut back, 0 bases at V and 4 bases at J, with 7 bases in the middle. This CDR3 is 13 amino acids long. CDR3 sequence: CASSLVRGETQYF. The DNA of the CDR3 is TGCGCCAGCAGCTTGGTTAGGGGAGAGACCCAGTACTTC.

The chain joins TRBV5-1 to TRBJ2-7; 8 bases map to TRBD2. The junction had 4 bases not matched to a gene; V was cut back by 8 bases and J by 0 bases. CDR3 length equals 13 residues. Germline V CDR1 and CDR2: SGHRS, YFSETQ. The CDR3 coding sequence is TGCGCCAGTGCAGGGACTAGCTCCTACGAGCAGTACTTC. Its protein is CASAGTSSYEQYF.

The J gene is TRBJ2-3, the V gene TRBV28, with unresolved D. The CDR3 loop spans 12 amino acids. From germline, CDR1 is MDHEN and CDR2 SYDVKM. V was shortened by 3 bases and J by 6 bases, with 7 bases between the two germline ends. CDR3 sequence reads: CASSFQVDTQYF. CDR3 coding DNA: TGTGCCAGCAGTTTCCAGGTCGATACGCAGTATTTT.

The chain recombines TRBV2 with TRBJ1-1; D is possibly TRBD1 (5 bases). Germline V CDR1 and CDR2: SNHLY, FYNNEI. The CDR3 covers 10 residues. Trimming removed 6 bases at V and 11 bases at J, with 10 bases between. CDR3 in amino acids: CASRMTEAFF. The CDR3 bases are TGTGCCAGCAGAATGACAGAGGCTTTCTTT.

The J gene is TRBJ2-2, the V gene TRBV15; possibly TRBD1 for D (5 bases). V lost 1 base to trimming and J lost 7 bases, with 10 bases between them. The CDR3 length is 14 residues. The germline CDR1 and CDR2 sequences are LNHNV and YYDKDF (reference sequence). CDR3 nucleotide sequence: TGTGCCACCAGCAGAGGGGGCGTAGGCGGGGAGCTGTTTTTT. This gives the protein CATSRGGVGGELFF.

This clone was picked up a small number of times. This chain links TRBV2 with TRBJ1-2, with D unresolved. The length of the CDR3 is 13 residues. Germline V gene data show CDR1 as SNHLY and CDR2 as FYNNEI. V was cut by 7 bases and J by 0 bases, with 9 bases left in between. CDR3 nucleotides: TGTGCCAGCAAGGCGGGAGCTAACTATGGCTACACCTTC. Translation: CASKAGANYGYTF.

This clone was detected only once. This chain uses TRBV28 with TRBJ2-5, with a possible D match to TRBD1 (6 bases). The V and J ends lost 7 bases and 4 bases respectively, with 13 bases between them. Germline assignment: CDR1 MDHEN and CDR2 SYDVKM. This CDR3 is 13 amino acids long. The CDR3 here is CASIQQGVETQYF. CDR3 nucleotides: TGTGCCAGCATACAACAGGGTGTAGAGACCCAGTACTTC.

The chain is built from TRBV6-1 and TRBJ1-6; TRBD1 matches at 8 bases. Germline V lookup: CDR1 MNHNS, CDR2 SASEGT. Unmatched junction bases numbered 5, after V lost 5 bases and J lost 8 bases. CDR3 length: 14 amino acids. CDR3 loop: CASSSGGEYSPLHF. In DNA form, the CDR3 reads TGTGCCAGCAGTTCAGGGGGCGAATATTCACCCCTCCACTTT.

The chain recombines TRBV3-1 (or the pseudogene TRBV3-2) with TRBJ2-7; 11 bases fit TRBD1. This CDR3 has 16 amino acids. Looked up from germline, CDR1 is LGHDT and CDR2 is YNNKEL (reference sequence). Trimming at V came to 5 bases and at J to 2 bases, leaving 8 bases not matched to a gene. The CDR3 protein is CASSLGQGVLTYEQYF. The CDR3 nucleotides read TGTGCCAGCAGCTTGGGACAGGGGGTACTCACCTACGAGCAGTACTTC.

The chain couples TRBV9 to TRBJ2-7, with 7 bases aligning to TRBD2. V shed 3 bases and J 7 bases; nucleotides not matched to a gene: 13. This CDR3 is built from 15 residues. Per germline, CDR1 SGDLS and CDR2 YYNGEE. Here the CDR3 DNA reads TGTGCCAGCAGCGGGGTAGCGGGCGGACCTGGGGAGCAGTACTTC. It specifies CASSGVAGGPGEQYF.

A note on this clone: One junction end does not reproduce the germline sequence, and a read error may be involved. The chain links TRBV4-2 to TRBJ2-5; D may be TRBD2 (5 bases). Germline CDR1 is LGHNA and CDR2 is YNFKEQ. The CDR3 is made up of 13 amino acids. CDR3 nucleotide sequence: TGTGCCAGCAGCCAAGATTCCGAGGGCCCCGGGGACTTC. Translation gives CASSQDSEGPGDF.

This CDR3 reads CASSLEEGTQYF. The CDR3 DNA is TGTGCCAGCAGTCTGGAGGAGGGGACCCAGTACTTC. The chain combines TRBV28 with TRBJ2-5; D may be TRBD2 (6 bases). Germline loops: CDR1 MDHEN, CDR2 SYDVKM. CDR3 size: 12 residues. Trimming took off 5 bases at V and 7 bases at J, with 11 bases between the two ends.

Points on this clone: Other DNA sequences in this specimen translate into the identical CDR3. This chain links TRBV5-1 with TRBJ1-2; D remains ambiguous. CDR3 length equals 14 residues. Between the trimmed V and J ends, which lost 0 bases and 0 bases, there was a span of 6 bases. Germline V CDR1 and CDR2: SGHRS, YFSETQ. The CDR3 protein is CASSLGAANYGYTF. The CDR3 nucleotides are TGCGCCAGCAGCTTGGGGGCCGCTAACTATGGCTACACCTTC.

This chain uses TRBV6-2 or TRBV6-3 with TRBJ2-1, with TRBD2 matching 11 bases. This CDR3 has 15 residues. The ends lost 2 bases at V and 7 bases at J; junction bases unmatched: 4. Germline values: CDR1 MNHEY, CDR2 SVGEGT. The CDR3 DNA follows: TGTGCCAGCAGTTACCCACTAGCGGGAGTGAATGAGCAGTTCTTC. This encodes CASSYPLAGVNEQFF.